Described below is a single T cell receptor beta chain sequence and its context. Method: immunoSEQ multiplex PCR; TCRdb's copy keeps in-frame clones and lacks some. Among over 250,000 clones listed, over 75% were seen once. This CDR3 contains 16 residues. With 7 bases removed from V and 3 bases from J, the gap between germline ends came to 20 bases. Germline V gives CDR1 LNHDA, CDR2 SQIVND (reference sequence). These data are taken from a study of blood T cell repertoires in COVID-19. V gene TRBV19 combines with J gene TRBJ2-3; D call uncertain. Material: peripheral blood. The receptor comes from a woman between 70 and 85 years old with acute or convalescent COVID-19. CDR3 in DNA: TGTGCCAGTACCCCGGTGGCCAGCCCGCGGACAGATACGCAGTATTTT. Translation gives CASTPVASPRTDTQYF.